This section outlines one T cell receptor beta chain sequence together with its context. The sample has other DNA sequences that encode this CDR3 too. V shed 1 base, J shed 7 bases, and the junction held 4 bases outside the gene matches. Germline CDR1 and CDR2: LGHDT and YNNKEL (reference sequence). The CDR3 loop spans 14 amino acids. TCRdb keeps only in-frame clones here, not all; method: immunoSEQ multiplex PCR. The sample yields 130,000 or so clones, around 80% seen once. The entry originates in a study of T cell responses to AZD1222 COVID-19 vaccine. Timing groups of about 4 and about 12 weeks for second doses were pooled.

The sample in question was peripheral blood, obtained 28 days after the second AZD1222 dose. This chain connects TRBV3-1 (or the pseudogene TRBV3-2) to TRBJ1-5, with TRBD1 identical over 7 bases. The TCR originated in an adult who received the AZD1222 COVID-19 vaccine. The chain's CDR3 is CASSQGQGGQPQHF. CDR3 coding DNA: TGTGCCAGCAGCCAAGGCCAGGGGGGACAGCCCCAGCATTTT.